This section outlines one TCR beta chain sequence together with its context. Germline loops: CDR1 SGHDT, CDR2 YYEEEE. The CDR3 runs 15 residues. V was trimmed by 3 bases and J by 11 bases, leaving 23 bases between them. Each of the patients experienced relapse following autologous stem cell transplantation, and their brentuximab vedotin exposure differed. Assay: immunoSEQ multiplex PCR; the TCRdb copy retains only in-frame clones and omits some. The table includes about 61,000 clones, more than 80% detected once. These data are taken from a study of PD-1 blockade in classical Hodgkin lymphoma. Sequences were derived from peripheral blood mononuclear cells (PBMCs), sampled at baseline. The TCR comes from a human donor with classical Hodgkin lymphoma. V and J are TRBV5-6 and TRBJ1-1; D is perhaps TRBD1 (5 bases). The CDR3 sequence: CASSSQARELYGAFF. DNA for the CDR3: TGTGCCAGCAGCTCCCAGGCCAGGGAGTTGTACGGGGCTTTCTTT.